This TCR beta chain was profiled in a study of long-term antiretroviral therapy in people with HIV (dated by TCRdb to the early 2020s). About the study as a whole: Collection of the earliest samples took place about a decade ahead of the 2015 WHO recommendation for immediate ART, at a time when ART was typically delayed until CD4 counts fell. No cross-contamination during QIAcube processing turned up in test extractions that ran a monoclonal T-cell line alongside 25 to 35 polyclonal samples. A retrospective serial study tested whether changes in peripheral blood TRB repertoire composition and diversity were associated with ART initiation and durable HIV suppression. Of the roughly 30 participants with HIV, about a dozen were female. From fewer than 35 adults with confirmed HIV infection, the cohort provided 150 to 200 cryopreserved PBMC samples, gathered serially across a mean of about six years (range 1-12).

Inclusion was restricted to participants for whom at least one PBMC sample before ART initiation and at least two post-ART samples were available. Every participant with HIV received treatment in the United States of America. Before DNA extraction, cryopreserved samples of 1-10 million PBMC were thawed and then washed. At the time of the earliest PBMC sample, participants with HIV were aged between roughly 23 and 60 years. PBMC samples from each participant spanned 1-4 timepoints before ART initiation and 2-8 timepoints after ART initiation, with a median of 7 samples. Serial HIV viral load, CD4+ T-cell count, ART history and demographic data were obtained for every participant. A Qiagen kit on a QIAcube was used to extract genomic DNA from unsorted PBMC, with samples processed in batches of 12. The study at large found these results: A significant increase in TRB diversity was found to be associated with ART initiation, although TRB diversity was observed to remain significantly below that of transplant donor controls even after long-term ART. At every time point, the repertoire was dominated by expanded TRB clones first identified before ART initiation, although this dominance fluctuated and, in many PLHIV, declined after ART. Inferences about post-ART repertoire changes are limited because no data were available on ART adherence, viral resistance or therapy changes. Compared with controls, HIV repertoires had narrower CDR3 length ranges, and the network structure pointed to an antigen-experienced repertoire that shifted only slightly toward naive after ART. Unsorted PBMC were profiled instead of sorted CD4+ and CD8+ T cells because pre-ART samples had limited cell numbers. The samples span the years 2004 to 2017, and the ART regimens used at that time may not be as effective as current regimens. Limited PBMC availability meant only the TCR beta chain was sequenced, without alpha chain pairing.

As for this clone: The clone's antigen remains unknown. No much larger clone is present one base from it, and per-base qualities are unavailable.

Sequencing of the TRB variable region was done with the immunoSEQ hsTCRB v3.0 assay at survey level resolution. The targeted TRB sequencing depth was 40,000-50,000 T-cell genomes per sample. TRB libraries were pooled and sequenced on an Illumina MiSeq using a v3 150-cycle kit. In the source study's methods: Repertoire analysis ran in R within a reproducible Nextflow workflow covering QC, data transformation and analysis. LymphoSeq2, an R package for exploring AIRR-Seq data, was used to implement custom analyses. After excluding several samples that yielded fewer than 5000 total TRB sequences, 150 to 200 HIV repertoires remained for analysis. Among the roughly 200 retained HIV repertoires, 55 to 65 were collected before ART initiation and 129 after ART initiation. Repertoires were downsampled to 5000 TRB nucleotide sequences, and summary statistics were averaged over 100 downsampling iterations. Only TRB sequences with CDR3 regions of at least seven amino acids were retained for analysis. Two measures captured diversity: a Shannon entropy-derived clonality score and the Gini coefficient. In repertoire networks, the top 5000 CDR3 amino acid sequences were linked whenever an edit distance of one separated two sequences. Antigen specificity groups and MHC restriction were predicted for TRB CDR3 amino acid sequences with GLIPH2. Known CMV, EBV, HIV or tissue antigen associations were flagged by matching CDR3 amino acid sequences against VDJdb and McPAS-TCR. Pre-ART, post-ART and control groups were compared with Wilcoxon signed-rank tests and Holm-Bonferroni correction. This is the immuneACCESS table as TCRdb keeps it, with only in-frame sequences that have V and J called. A part of the clones is gone; compared with another copy, unresolved V genes explain less than half, and the rest is unexplained. From that table come the V and J calls and clone size; the DNA was used to work out D and trimming. The sample table shows tens of thousands of clones, and roughly 86% are seen once. The top ten hold 5.1% of the sample.

The sample here was unsorted PBMCs, taken 0.1 years before starting antiretroviral therapy. The sequence was collected from a woman aged 45-65 years with HIV.

The DNA sequence follows: TGTGCTAGTGGTTTGACCGGGACAGGGGGCTCTGGGGCCAACGTCCTGACTTTC. The resulting protein is CASGLTGTGGSGANVLTF. The sequence is built from TRBV12-5 and TRBJ2-6, with TRBD1 matching 11 junction bases. CDR1 and CDR2 (LGHNT, FRNRAP) derive from the germline V gene. The germline V end is reduced by 2 bases and the J end by 0 bases; junction bases left unmatched: 3. The CDR3 covers 18 residues, taking in both the cysteine and the phenylalanine. CDR3 DNA is the only sequence kept; it has 54 bases, read in frame from the first base.